The 29 T cell receptor beta chains presented below share a single source sample, sequenced in a study of cytotoxic CD8 clonotypes in ibrutinib-treated CLL. Produced via immunoSEQ multiplex PCR; TCRdb's table is partial and in-frame only. This table has approximately 150,000 clones, about 88% appearing once. This sample comprised PBMCs, obtained at disease progression, from a patient treated with ibrutinib. These receptors all come from a human donor with chronic lymphocytic leukemia.

Regarding this clone: Compared with germline, one end of the junction differs, possibly owing to a read error. CDR3 residues: CASSPGQSPPYF. CDR3 sequence (DNA): TGTGCCAGCAGCCCGGGACAGTCTCCCCCATACTTC. V gene TRBV9 combines with J gene TRBJ1-2; TRBD1 agrees at 7 bases. Germline CDR1 and CDR2: SGDLS and YYNGEE. CDR3 length: 12 residues.

The V and J genes are TRBV19 and TRBJ2-7; TRBD2 matches 9 bases. The germline V gene encodes CDR1 LNHDA and CDR2 SQIVND (reference sequence). V shed 4 bases, J shed 3 bases, and the junction held 16 bases outside the gene matches. This CDR3 has 18 amino acids. CDR3 in amino acids: CASSKKFLSPSGNYEQYF. The CDR3 DNA reads TGTGCCAGTAGTAAGAAATTTTTGTCTCCTAGCGGGAACTACGAGCAGTACTTC. The full variable domain, its missing parts supplied by reference TRBV19 and TRBJ2-7, is DGGITQSPKYLFRKEGQNVTLSCEQNLNHDAMYWYRQDPGQGLRLIYYSQIVNDFQKGDIAEGYSVSREKKESFPLTVTSAQKNPTAFYLCASSKKFLSPSGNYEQYFGPGTRLTVT.

The chain uses TRBV6-1 and TRBJ1-4; D is ambiguous. CDR1 is MNHNS, CDR2 SASEGT, per germline. The CDR3 consists of 14 residues. V was shortened by 0 bases and J by 8 bases, with 10 bases between the two germline ends. CDR3 DNA sequence: TGTGCCAGCAGTGAAGCAGGGATTAGGGAAAAACTGTTTTTT. It specifies CASSEAGIREKLFF.

The chain is built from TRBV5-1 and TRBJ2-4, with TRBD2 as a possible D gene (5 bases). The CDR3 runs to 15 residues. V gave up 2 bases and J gave up 3 bases, with 12 bases separating them. Germline CDR1 reads SGHRS; CDR2 reads YFSETQ. CDR3 sequence: CASSLGRLGKNIQYF. The DNA for the CDR3 is TGCGCCAGCAGCTTAGGGAGACTGGGCAAAAACATTCAGTACTTC.

This sequence joins TRBV7-6 and TRBJ2-1, with D perhaps given as TRBD1 or TRBD2 (5 bases each). This CDR3 has 15 residues. Germline V gene data show CDR1 as SGHVS and CDR2 as FNYEAQ. Trimming cost V 6 bases and J 6 bases, with 18 bases left between them. CDR3 sequence reads: CASSQSSGTGNEQFF. CDR3 bases: TGTGCCAGCAGTCAAAGTTCCGGGACGGGCAATGAGCAGTTCTTC.

This chain links TRBV19 with TRBJ1-4, with D possibly TRBD1 on 5 matching bases. The CDR3 runs 16 residues. Trimming pared 9 bases from V and 5 bases from J, leaving 22 bases between. Looked up from germline, CDR1 is LNHDA and CDR2 is SQIVND (reference sequence). CDR3 protein: CASTPVFGGENEKLFF. The CDR3 DNA reads as TGTGCCAGCACCCCCGTGTTTGGGGGAGAAAATGAAAAACTGTTTTTT.

The J gene is TRBJ1-4, the V gene TRBV6-5, with a tentative D call TRBD1 (6 bases). Trimming left V 5 bases short and J 7 bases short, with 14 bases between. The CDR3 covers 14 residues. CDR1 and CDR2 from the germline V gene are MNHEY and SVGAGI. In DNA, the CDR3 is TGTGCCAGCAGTCCCAGGGGTCGGCGTGAAAAACTGTTTTTT. Protein product: CASSPRGRREKLFF.

The chain carries TRBV18 and TRBJ2-7; either TRBD1 or TRBD2 may supply D (5 bases each). This CDR3 has 15 residues. V was shortened by 2 bases and J by 0 bases, with 11 bases between the two germline ends. The germline CDR1 and CDR2 sequences are KGHSH and LQKENI. In DNA, the CDR3 is TGTGCCAGCTCACCAACCGGGGCTAGCTCCTACGAGCAGTACTTC. It encodes CASSPTGASSYEQYF.

The CDR3 reads CASSSNLDSANTGELFF. The CDR3 DNA reads TGTGCCAGCAGCTCAAACCTGGACAGTGCGAACACCGGGGAGCTGTTTTTT. The rearrangement links TRBV7-3 to TRBJ2-2; tentatively, D is TRBD1 (6 bases). The CDR3 consists of 17 residues. Trimming left V 4 bases short and J 0 bases short, with 15 bases between. Germline CDR1 and CDR2: SGHTA and FQGTGA.

The chain is built from TRBV11-3 and TRBJ2-7; TRBD1 matches at 7 bases. Germline-derived CDR1 and CDR2 are SGHNT and YENEEA. The CDR3 loop spans 13 amino acids. The J segment lost 6 bases and the V segment lost 5 bases, leaving 7 bases of the junction unmatched. CDR3 residues: CASSTDRVTEQYF. The CDR3 region has the DNA TGTGCCAGCAGCACCGACAGGGTCACCGAGCAGTACTTC.

The genes are TRBV2 and TRBJ2-2; TRBD1 agrees at 7 bases. The CDR3 extends over 16 amino acids. Per the germline V gene, CDR1 is SNHLY and CDR2 is FYNNEI. The ends lost 6 bases at V and 0 bases at J; junction bases unmatched: 7. The DNA of the CDR3 is TGTGCCAGCAGGAGGGGACAGAATGCGAACACCGGGGAGCTGTTTTTT. It translates to CASRRGQNANTGELFF.

The chain joins TRBV25-1 to TRBJ2-5; TRBD1 is a possible D gene (5 bases). The CDR3 runs 14 residues. Per the germline V gene, CDR1 is MGHDK and CDR2 is SYGVNS. V was trimmed by 6 bases and J by 1 base, leaving 12 bases between them. The DNA of the CDR3 is TGTGCCAGCAGCTCACAGGAAATCCAAGAGACCCAGTACTTC. It codes for CASSSQEIQETQYF.

The chain uses TRBV4-2 and TRBJ2-7; a weak D match, TRBD1 (5 bases). CDR1 LGHNA and CDR2 YNFKEQ come from the germline V gene. V shed 1 base and J shed 4 bases, with 14 bases lying between them. The CDR3 is made up of 15 amino acids. The chain's CDR3 is CASSQGGGAQYEQYF. The CDR3 DNA sequence: TGTGCCAGCAGCCAAGGAGGTGGGGCTCAGTACGAGCAGTACTTC.

The chain couples TRBV28 to TRBJ1-5, with 9 bases identical to TRBD1. Germline loops: CDR1 MDHEN, CDR2 SYDVKM. CDR3 size: 16 residues. The ends lost 6 bases at V and 6 bases at J; junction bases unmatched: 12. In DNA form, the CDR3 reads TGTGCCAGCAGAACCGGGGACAGGGCGAAAGCTCAGCCCCAGCATTTT. It encodes CASRTGDRAKAQPQHF.

The chain joins TRBV7-9 to TRBJ2-7, with 7 positions matching TRBD1. CDR1 is SEHNR and CDR2 is FQNEAQ in the germline V gene (reference sequence). V shed 2 bases and J 3 bases; nucleotides not matched to a gene: 4. The CDR3 spans 14 residues. In nucleotides, the CDR3 is TGTGCCAGCAGCTTATGGGACAGAAGCTACGAGCAGTACTTC. It codes for CASSLWDRSYEQYF.

The chain couples TRBV29-1 to TRBJ1-1; D is possibly TRBD1 (5 bases). Trimming stripped 4 bases from V and 4 bases from J, with 13 bases between. Germline V gives CDR1 SQVTM, CDR2 ANQGSEA. The CDR3 sequence is 13 residues long. The CDR3 nucleotides are TGCAGCGTTGGGAATTTGGGGGGCACTGAAGCTTTCTTT. The encoded protein is CSVGNLGGTEAFF. Based on the CDR3 plus reference TRBV29-1 and TRBJ1-1, the full variable domain is SAVISQKPSRDICQRGTSLTIQCQVDSQVTMMFWYRQQPGQSLTLIATANQGSEATYESGFVIDKFPISRPNLTFSTLTVSNMSPEDSSIYLCSVGNLGGTEAFFGQGTRLTVV.

The rearrangement links TRBV12-5 to TRBJ1-2; D may be TRBD1 (5 bases). The CDR3 runs 13 residues. CDR1 LGHNT and CDR2 FRNRAP come from the germline V gene. Trimming took 8 bases from V and 5 from J, leaving 15 bases between them. This CDR3 reads CASLNPGGYGYTF. The CDR3, as DNA: TGTGCTAGTCTAAACCCTGGGGGGTATGGCTACACCTTC.

The chain's CDR3 is CASSSNRGQPQHF. The CDR3 nucleotides are TGTGCCAGCAGCTCTAACAGGGGCCAGCCCCAGCATTTT. This chain joins TRBV7-3 and TRBJ1-5, with 7 positions matching TRBD1. The germline gives CDR1 SGHTA, CDR2 FQGTGA. J was trimmed by 7 bases and V by 4 bases; bases with no gene match: 4. The CDR3 is 13 residues long.

The J gene is TRBJ2-3, the V gene TRBV10-2, with no clear D. The CDR3 sequence is 14 residues long. Germline-derived CDR1 and CDR2 are WSHSY and SAAADI. V lost 6 bases and J lost 0, with 10 bases in between. The CDR3 DNA reads as TGCGCCAGCAGGACGGGTCTTAGCACAGATACGCAGTATTTT. This encodes CASRTGLSTDTQYF.

The chain couples TRBV19 to TRBJ2-1, with 8 bases fitting TRBD1. J gave up 0 bases and V 5 bases, and 12 bases lay outside the gene matches. Germline CDR1 LNHDA, CDR2 SQIVND (reference sequence). The CDR3 sequence is 18 residues long. The CDR3 DNA sequence: TGTGCCAGTAGTGGGCGAGGGACAGGACTAAGCTCCTACAATGAGCAGTTCTTC. It encodes CASSGRGTGLSSYNEQFF.

The chain uses TRBV15 and TRBJ2-7; D is possibly TRBD2 (5 bases). V lost 4 bases and J 1 base, leaving 11 bases between the germline ends. The CDR3 runs 14 residues. CDR1 and CDR2 (germline): LNHNV, YYDKDF (reference sequence). CDR3 sequence (DNA): TGTGCCACCAGCACGCCGAGGGATTCCTACGAGCAGTACTTC. Translated: CATSTPRDSYEQYF.

The chain uses TRBV28 and TRBJ1-2; TRBD1 is a possible D gene (6 bases). Trimming removed 10 bases at V and 0 bases at J, with 15 bases between. Germline CDR1 reads MDHEN; CDR2 reads SYDVKM. This CDR3 has 14 residues. CDR3 sequence reads: CATSGGPANYGYTF. The CDR3 DNA reads TGTGCCACCTCTGGGGGCCCCGCTAACTATGGCTACACCTTC.

This rearrangement joins TRBV7-9 to TRBJ1-4; TRBD1 aligns across 8 bases. CDR1 and CDR2 (germline): SEHNR, FQNEAQ (reference sequence). The CDR3 has 18 residues. Unmatched junction bases numbered 13, after V lost 1 base and J lost 6 bases. The CDR3 reads CASSLGVRQGSRHEKLFF. As DNA, the CDR3 is TGTGCCAGCAGCTTAGGGGTTAGACAGGGGTCGCGCCATGAAAAACTGTTTTTT.

The rearrangement uses TRBV19 and TRBJ2-4; TRBD2 agrees at 7 bases. J lost 7 bases, V lost 3 bases, and 12 bases had no gene match. Per germline, CDR1 LNHDA and CDR2 SQIVND (reference sequence). The CDR3 totals 16 residues. The CDR3: CASSISAVGGNNIQYF. The CDR3 DNA reads TGTGCCAGTAGTATTTCGGCGGTGGGAGGGAATAACATTCAGTACTTC.

The chain recombines TRBV5-1 with TRBJ1-1; D may be TRBD1 (5 bases). CDR1 is SGHRS and CDR2 is YFSETQ in the germline V gene. Trimming took off 0 bases at V and 3 bases at J, with 6 bases between the two ends. This CDR3 is 13 amino acids long. The CDR3 is CASSLEQDTEAFF. The CDR3 DNA sequence: TGCGCCAGCAGCTTGGAACAGGACACTGAAGCTTTCTTT.

The chain recombines TRBV11-2 with TRBJ1-1; D remains unclear. Germline-derived CDR1 and CDR2 are SGHAT and FQNNGV. The V end lost 4 bases, the J end lost 7 bases, and 7 bases lay between the germline ends. The CDR3 contains 11 residues. The CDR3 nucleotides are TGTGCCAGCAGCTCGGGTATTGAAGCTTTCTTT. This sequence encodes CASSSGIEAFF. Variable domain in full (rest from reference TRBV11-2 and TRBJ1-1): EAGVAQSPRYKIIEKRQSVAFWCNPISGHATLYWYQQILGQGPKLLIQFQNNGVVDDSQLPKDRFSAERLKGVDSTLKIQPAKLEDSAVYLCASSSGIEAFFGQGTRLTVV.

This chain uses TRBV7-3 with TRBJ2-2, with TRBD2 matching over 8 bases. This CDR3 spans 16 amino acids. CDR1 SGHTA and CDR2 FQGTGA come from the germline V gene. V trimming: 4 bases; J trimming: 4 bases; junction bases outside the gene matches: 8. In DNA form, the CDR3 reads TGTGCCAGCAGCTCCCCAGCGGGAGAATTCACCGGGGAGCTGTTTTTT. Its translation: CASSSPAGEFTGELFF.

The count of this clone is one. This CDR3 is CASSETRQNTGELFF. The CDR3, as DNA: TGTGCCAGCAGTGAAACGAGACAGAACACCGGGGAGCTGTTTTTT. The V call is TRBV2, the J call TRBJ2-2; D is uncertain. The V and J ends lost 2 bases and 1 base respectively, with 8 bases between them. Germline V gene sequence: CDR1 SNHLY, CDR2 FYNNEI. The CDR3 spans 15 residues.

This chain links TRBV4-1 with TRBJ1-2; tentatively, D is TRBD1 (5 bases). With 0 bases removed from V and 4 bases from J, the gap between germline ends came to 6 bases. This CDR3 contains 13 residues. Germline V gives CDR1 MGHRA, CDR2 YSYEKL. The CDR3 spells CASSQEGVYGYTF. The CDR3, as DNA: TGCGCCAGCAGCCAAGAGGGGGTCTATGGCTACACCTTC.